The 26 T cell receptor beta chains reported below all come from one sample, sequenced in a study of read filtering for tumor transcriptome and immune sequencing. Molecular barcoded adaptors covering alpha/delta and beta/gamma chains were used on 400 ng RNA. MiXCR, applied by TCRdb to the reads, yields one record per CDR3 protein. The sample shows 25,000 to 35,000 distinct CDR3 sequences, approximately 17% of them seen only once. Sequencing input: a population of CD138-negative cells sorted from bone marrow. These receptors were collected from a donor at least 40 years old with multiple myeloma.

This clonotype was counted many times. The rearrangement links TRBV3-1 to TRBJ2-3; no reliable D call. This CDR3 contains 17 residues. In germline, CDR1 is LGHDT, CDR2 YNNKEL (reference sequence). Trimming removed 4 bases at V and 0 bases at J, with 17 bases between. The CDR3 nucleotides read TGTGCCAGCAGCCCACCCCGGGCGGAAACTAGCACAGATACGCAGTATTTT. Translated, it gives CASSPPRAETSTDTQYF.

The sample holds many counts of this clonotype. The V call is TRBV3-1, the J call TRBJ1-2; D gene ambiguous. CDR1 LGHDT and CDR2 YNNKEL come from the germline V gene (reference sequence). The CDR3 is 13 residues long. Trimming stripped 3 bases from V and 0 bases from J, with 5 bases between. The CDR3 bases are TGTGCCAGCAGCCATGGAGCTAACTATGGCTACACCTTC. As protein: CASSHGANYGYTF.

Points on this clonotype: A much larger clone sits a single nucleotide away, making a read error possible. The gene calls are TRBV7-8 and TRBJ2-5; TRBD1 might be the D (5 bases). The CDR3 contains 15 residues. Looked up from germline, CDR1 is SGHVS and CDR2 is FQNEAQ. The chain's CDR3 is CASSLGGPLIETLYF. The CDR3, as DNA: TGTGCCAGCAGCTTAGGGGGCCCCTTAATAGAGACCCTGTACTTC.

In its sample, this clonotype was seen many times. The CDR3 region is CASSITDTQYF. CDR3 DNA: TGTGCCAGCAGTATCACAGATACGCAGTATTTT. The J gene is TRBJ2-3, the V gene TRBV12-3 or TRBV12-4; D not certain. Trimming left V 5 bases short and J 2 bases short, with 2 bases between. This CDR3 has 11 residues.

This clonotype was seen repeatedly, ten times or more. This chain connects TRBV28 to TRBJ2-5; D is unresolved. Germline values: CDR1 MDHEN, CDR2 SYDVKM. The CDR3 is 13 residues long. V shed 5 bases and J shed 5 bases, with 12 bases lying between them. The CDR3 nucleotides read TGTGCCAGCAGTACCCTTCCAGTCGAGACCCAGTACTTC. Its protein is CASSTLPVETQYF.

On this clonotype: The conserved phenylalanine or tryptophan is not found at the CDR3 terminus, so this likely reflects a read error. V gene TRBV11-2 combines with J gene TRBJ2-1, with D hard to call. This CDR3 comprises 13 residues. Germline V CDR1 and CDR2: SGHAT, FQNNGV. V lost 3 bases and J lost 9, with 12 bases in between. DNA of the CDR3: TGTGCCAGCAGCTTGAGCCCAGGTATTGAGCAGTTCTAC. Amino acid sequence: CASSLSPGIEQFY.

As to this clonotype: The junction and the germline gene differ at one end; a read error may be behind it. The V call is TRBV14, the J call TRBJ1-2, with D uncertain. Looked up from germline, CDR1 is SGHDN and CDR2 is FVKESK. This CDR3 is 15 amino acids long. The CDR3 sequence is CASGQAGTRNYGYTF. CDR3 in DNA: TGCGCCAGCGGCCAAGCCGGAACACGGAACTATGGCTACACCTTC. The whole variable domain, filled in from reference TRBV14 and TRBJ1-2, reads EAGVTQFPSHSVIEKGQTVTLRCDPISGHDNLYWYRRVMGKEIKFLLHFVKESKQDESGMPNNRFLAERTGGTYSTLKVQPAELEDSGVYFCASGQAGTRNYGYTFGSGTRLTVV.

Note on this clonotype: One base away lies a much larger clone, so this may be a sequencing read error. The chain carries TRBV28 and TRBJ1-1; D gene ambiguous. This CDR3 has 13 amino acids. Germline V gene data show CDR1 as MDHEN and CDR2 as SYDVKM. V was shortened by 7 bases and J by 1 base, with 10 bases between the two germline ends. This CDR3 reads CASKKAGNTEAFF. The CDR3 DNA reads as TGTGCCAGCAAGAAAGCCGGGAACACTGAAGCTTTCTTT.

This clonotype was counted once. It may be a read error: a sequence one base away is much more abundant. The chain combines TRBV7-2 with TRBJ2-1; possible D gene TRBD2, 6 bases. The CDR3 extends over 18 amino acids. CDR1 is SGHTA and CDR2 is FQGNSA in the germline V gene. Trimming removed 11 bases from V and 0 bases from J, with 26 bases in between. DNA for the CDR3: TGTGCCGGCAACCGACAGCTAGCGTCTTTTAGCTCCTACAATGAGCAGTTCTTC. Encoded protein: CAGNRQLASFSSYNEQFF.

CDR3 loop: CASSRRTAREQYF. The CDR3 coding sequence is TGCGCCAGCAGCAGACGGACTGCTCGGGAGCAGTACTTC. This chain connects TRBV5-1 to TRBJ2-7, with D possibly TRBD2 on 5 matching bases. CDR1 and CDR2 (germline): SGHRS, YFSETQ. The CDR3 runs 13 residues. V was trimmed by 4 bases and J by 7 bases, leaving 15 bases between them.

This clonotype was seen only a few times. The rearrangement links TRBV20-1 to TRBJ2-3; possible D gene TRBD2, 5 bases. CDR3 length: 14 amino acids. The germline V gene encodes CDR1 DFQATT and CDR2 SNEGSKA (reference sequence). Trimming removed 2 bases at V and 4 bases at J, with 13 bases between. The CDR3 DNA follows: TGCAGTGCTAGAAAGGAGGTTGGACCAGATACGCAGTATTTT. It yields the protein CSARKEVGPDTQYF.

This clonotype was recorded at least ten times. This sequence may be a read error, since a much larger clone differs from it by one base. The CDR3 region is CASSEGQDQPLHF. The CDR3 bases are TGTGCCAGCAGCGAAGGGCAAGACCAGCCCCTGCATTTT. This chain connects TRBV9 to TRBJ1-5; D is undetermined. This CDR3 is built from 13 residues. The germline CDR1 and CDR2 sequences are SGDLS and YYNGEE.

The sample holds many counts of this clonotype. This chain uses TRBV4-2 with TRBJ1-5, with a tentative D call TRBD1 (5 bases). The CDR3 sequence is 15 residues long. Germline lookup yields CDR1 LGHNA and CDR2 YNFKEQ. Trimming removed 1 base at V and 7 bases at J, with 14 bases between. CDR3 residues: CASSQVGGRAQPQHF. The CDR3 coding sequence is TGTGCCAGCAGCCAAGTCGGGGGTCGGGCCCAGCCCCAGCATTTT.

On this clonotype itself: A read error is possible here, since a much larger clone lies one base away. The rearrangement links TRBV20-1 to TRBJ2-5; tentatively, D is TRBD2 (5 bases). The CDR3 length is 14 residues. CDR1 DFQATT and CDR2 SNEGSKA come from the germline V gene (reference sequence). Trimming pared 2 bases from V and 2 bases from J, leaving 12 bases between. The CDR3 bases are TGCAGTGCTAGAAGGCCCACGGGGCAAGAGACCCAGTACTTC. Its translation is CSARRPTGQETQYF.

This clonotype showed up many times. The gene calls are TRBV10-3 and TRBJ2-5; D is uncertain. CDR3 length: 14 residues. V dropped 6 bases and J dropped 2 bases, with 13 bases sitting between them. Germline CDR1 and CDR2: ENHRY and SYGVKD. The CDR3 is CAIRGPSFQETQYF. In DNA form, the CDR3 reads TGTGCCATCAGAGGGCCCTCCTTTCAAGAGACCCAGTACTTC.

This clonotype was picked up many times. V is TRBV5-1 and J is TRBJ2-7; 7 bases map to TRBD1. Germline CDR1 reads SGHRS; CDR2 reads YFSETQ. CDR3 size: 15 residues. The junction had 7 bases not matched to a gene; V was cut back by 4 bases and J by 0 bases. CDR3 protein: CASSEGTDLSYEQYF. The CDR3 DNA reads TGCGCCAGCAGCGAAGGGACAGACCTCTCCTACGAGCAGTACTTC. Full variable domain (missing parts from reference TRBV5-1 and TRBJ2-7): KAGVTQTPRYLIKTRGQQVTLSCSPISGHRSVSWYQQTPGQGLQFLFEYFSETQRNKGNFPGRFSGRQFSNSRSEMNVSTLELGDSALYLCASSEGTDLSYEQYFGPGTRLTVT.

This clonotype came up many times. The genes are TRBV4-1 and TRBJ2-3, with D possibly being TRBD2 (7 bases). Germline values: CDR1 MGHRA, CDR2 YSYEKL. This CDR3 spans 15 amino acids. V lost 4 bases and J lost 8, with 19 bases in between. The CDR3 reads CASSLSGGGAGTQYF. The CDR3 DNA follows: TGCGCCAGCAGCCTCTCGGGGGGCGGGGCAGGTACGCAGTATTTT.

This clonotype was recorded at least ten times. The CDR3 DNA reads as TGTGCCAGCTCACTCCTGACGGGGGACACTGAAGCTTTCTTT. Protein: CASSLLTGDTEAFF. This chain joins TRBV18 and TRBJ1-1; the D gene is possibly TRBD1 (5 bases). From germline, CDR1 is KGHSH and CDR2 LQKENI. V shed 4 bases and J shed 3 bases, with 12 bases lying between them. The CDR3 length is 14 residues.

Many counts were recorded for this clonotype. A much larger clone sits a single nucleotide away, making a read error possible. The CDR3 does not end in the conserved phenylalanine or tryptophan, so this is likely a read error. The rearrangement joins TRBV9 to TRBJ2-1; 8 nucleotides line up with TRBD2. V dropped 0 bases and J dropped 2; count of bases not matched to a gene: 1. The germline V gene encodes CDR1 SGDLS and CDR2 YYNGEE. CDR3 length: 15 residues. CDR3 sequence reads: CASSVGGGTYNEQFL. For the CDR3, the DNA is TGTGCCAGCAGCGTAGGCGGGGGGACCTACAATGAGCAGTTCCTC.

This clonotype was seen ten or more times. The chain has TRBV6-1 and TRBJ2-2; D ambiguous. V dropped 7 bases and J dropped 4 bases, with 16 bases sitting between them. The CDR3 runs to 15 residues. CDR1 is MNHNS, CDR2 SASEGT, per germline. The CDR3 DNA follows: TGTGCCAGCACCAGATTCCGGGTCCTCACCGGGGAGCTGTTTTTT. Its protein is CASTRFRVLTGELFF.

There are a few counts of this clonotype. The chain is built from TRBV20-1 and TRBJ2-7; D remains ambiguous. The CDR3 spans 12 residues. CDR1 is DFQATT and CDR2 is SNEGSKA in the germline V gene (reference sequence). Trimming took off 2 bases at V and 3 bases at J, with 8 bases between the two ends. The chain's CDR3 is CSARSQRYEQYF. The CDR3, as DNA: TGCAGTGCTAGATCACAGCGCTACGAGCAGTACTTC.

This clonotype was observed many times. The V and J genes are TRBV10-3 and TRBJ2-1; TRBD2 matches 7 bases. Germline-derived CDR1 and CDR2 are ENHRY and SYGVKD. The CDR3 extends over 13 amino acids. V trimming: 4 bases; J trimming: 5 bases; junction bases outside the gene matches: 2. For the CDR3, the DNA is TGTGCCATCAGTGGGGAGGGAGACAATGAGCAGTTCTTC. It is translated as CAISGEGDNEQFF.

The sample holds many counts of this clonotype. The gene calls are TRBV20-1 and TRBJ2-3, with a weak D call TRBD1 (7 bases). The CDR3 runs to 15 residues. Germline V CDR1 and CDR2: DFQATT, SNEGSKA (reference sequence). V lost 8 bases to trimming and J lost 4 bases, with 22 bases between them. The CDR3 DNA follows: TGCAGTAAAACAGGGGACGGGGGATGGGCAGATACGCAGTATTTT. It is translated as CSKTGDGGWADTQYF.

This clonotype was seen many times. J is TRBJ2-1 and V is TRBV7-9; D gene uncertain. In germline, CDR1 is SEHNR, CDR2 FQNEAQ (reference sequence). The CDR3 loop spans 12 amino acids. The V end was cut by 5 bases, the J end by 2 bases, with 4 bases between. DNA for the CDR3: TGTGCCAGCAGCGTTACCTACAATGAGCAGTTCTTC. Protein sequence: CASSVTYNEQFF.

This clonotype was observed at least ten times. The chain has TRBV6-1 and TRBJ2-7, with TRBD1 matching over 8 bases. V shed 3 bases and J 6 bases; nucleotides not matched to a gene: 10. From germline, CDR1 is MNHNS and CDR2 SASEGT. The CDR3 consists of 15 residues. CDR3 in amino acids: CASSEPRQGRTEQYF. The DNA of the CDR3 is TGTGCCAGCAGTGAGCCTCGACAGGGGAGAACCGAGCAGTACTTC.

In this sample, this clonotype turned up many times. This chain connects TRBV10-3 to TRBJ2-3; 10 nucleotides align to TRBD2. After removal of 6 bases from V and 2 bases from J, the junction contained 8 bases not matched to a gene. Germline V gene data show CDR1 as ENHRY and CDR2 as SYGVKD. The CDR3 contains 16 residues. CDR3 sequence reads: CAISRSSGSLTDTQYF. The CDR3 nucleotides read TGTGCCATCAGCCGGTCTAGCGGGAGCCTCACAGATACGCAGTATTTT.